The following is a T cell receptor beta chain sequence with its context. Its target is unknown. 5'RACE template switching generated TCR cDNA, adding a universal primer site and UMIs. TCRdb itself ran the 5' RACE reads through MiXCR, one entry per CDR3 protein. The sample shows about 180,000 distinct CDR3 sequences, 5.5% to 8% of them seen only once. The source of the sample is a study of T cells after yellow fever vaccination. Study as a whole: Preparing low-cell-number fractions relied on SMART-Seq v4 Ultra Low Input.

The CDR3 spans 15 residues. Germline CDR1 reads SGHRS; CDR2 reads YFSETQ. V trimming: 7 bases; J trimming: 0 bases; junction bases outside the gene matches: 7. Whole-study results and caveats: After the booster, 96% of CD4 and more than 85% of CD8 primary-response clones were re-detected. Abundant clonotypes from the bulk population could contaminate FACS-sorted repertoires.

Sequenced material: CD4+ T cells sorted from PBMCs, taken on the day of the first yellow fever vaccination. The origin of this receptor is a man younger than 30 who received the YFV17D yellow fever vaccine. This chain joins TRBV5-1 and TRBJ2-3, with 8 bases that match TRBD2. The CDR3 sequence is CASAFSGRSTDTQYF. The CDR3 region has the DNA TGCGCCAGCGCCTTCAGCGGGAGAAGCACAGATACGCAGTATTTT. Variable domain in full (rest from reference TRBV5-1 and TRBJ2-3): KAGVTQTPRYLIKTRGQQVTLSCSPISGHRSVSWYQQTPGQGLQFLFEYFSETQRNKGNFPGRFSGRQFSNSRSEMNVSTLELGDSALYLCASAFSGRSTDTQYFGPGTRLTVL.